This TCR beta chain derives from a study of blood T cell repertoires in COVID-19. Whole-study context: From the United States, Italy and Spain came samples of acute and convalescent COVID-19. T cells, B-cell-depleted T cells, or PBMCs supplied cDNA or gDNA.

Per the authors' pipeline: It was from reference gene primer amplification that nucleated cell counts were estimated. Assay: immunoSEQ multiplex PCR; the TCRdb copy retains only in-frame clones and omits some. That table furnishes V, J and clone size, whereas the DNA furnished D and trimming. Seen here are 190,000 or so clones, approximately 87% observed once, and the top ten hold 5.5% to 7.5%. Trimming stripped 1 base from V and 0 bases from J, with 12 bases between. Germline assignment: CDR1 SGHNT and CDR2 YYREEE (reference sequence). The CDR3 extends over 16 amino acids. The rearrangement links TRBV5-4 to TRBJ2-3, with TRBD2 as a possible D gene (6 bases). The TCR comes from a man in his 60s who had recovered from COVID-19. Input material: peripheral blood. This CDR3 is CASSLSGGPSTDTQYF. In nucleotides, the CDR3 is TGTGCCAGCAGCTTGTCCGGGGGTCCTAGCACAGATACGCAGTATTTT. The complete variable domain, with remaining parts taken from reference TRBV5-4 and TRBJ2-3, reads ETGVTQSPTHLIKTRGQQVTLRCSSQSGHNTVSWYQQALGQGPQFIFQYYREEENGRGNFPPRFSGLQFPNYSSELNVNALELDDSALYLCASSLSGGPSTDTQYFGPGTRLTVL.